The subject of this entry is one TCR beta chain. The antigen is unknown. The assay was run at survey level. Some clones are missing from TCRdb's copy, which holds only in-frame ones; the method was immunoSEQ multiplex PCR. The sample contains tens of thousands of clones, roughly 79% of which appear only once. Looked up from germline, CDR1 is SNHLY and CDR2 is FYNNEI. The length of the CDR3 is 16 residues. The V end lost 6 bases, the J end lost 0 bases, and 17 bases lay between the germline ends. This entry is derived from a study of STAT5B mutations in CD4+ large granular lymphocyte leukemia. Study overall: The CDR3 'QG' motif was associated with a particular HLA allele among healthy donors. Broader study findings: TRBV06-family usage was enriched in top patient clones (8/27) versus controls (2/35).

The TCR originated in a human donor in good health. This chain links TRBV2 with TRBJ1-2, with a possible D match to TRBD1 (5 bases). Input material: CD4+ T cells from blood buffy coats. The CDR3 loop reads CASRGDGGSPNYGYTF. CDR3 nucleotide sequence: TGTGCCAGCAGGGGGGACGGCGGGAGCCCTAACTATGGCTACACCTTC.